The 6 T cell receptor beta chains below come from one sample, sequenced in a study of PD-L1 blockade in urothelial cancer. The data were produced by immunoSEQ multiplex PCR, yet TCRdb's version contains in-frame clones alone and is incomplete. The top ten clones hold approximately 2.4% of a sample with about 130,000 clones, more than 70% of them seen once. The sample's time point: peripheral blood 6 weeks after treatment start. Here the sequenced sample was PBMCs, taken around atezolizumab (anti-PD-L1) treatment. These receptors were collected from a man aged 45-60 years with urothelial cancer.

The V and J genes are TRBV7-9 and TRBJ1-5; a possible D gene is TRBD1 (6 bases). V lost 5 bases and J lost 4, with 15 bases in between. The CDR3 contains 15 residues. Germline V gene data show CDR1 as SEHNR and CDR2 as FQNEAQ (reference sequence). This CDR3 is CASSPTGNRNQPQHF. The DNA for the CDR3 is TGTGCCAGCAGCCCAACAGGGAATAGGAATCAGCCCCAGCATTTT.

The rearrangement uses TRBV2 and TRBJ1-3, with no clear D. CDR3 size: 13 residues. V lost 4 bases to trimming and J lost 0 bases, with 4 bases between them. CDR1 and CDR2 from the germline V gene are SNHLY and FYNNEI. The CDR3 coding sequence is TGTGCCAGCAGTGGCAGCTCTGGAAACACCATATATTTT. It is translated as CASSGSSGNTIYF.

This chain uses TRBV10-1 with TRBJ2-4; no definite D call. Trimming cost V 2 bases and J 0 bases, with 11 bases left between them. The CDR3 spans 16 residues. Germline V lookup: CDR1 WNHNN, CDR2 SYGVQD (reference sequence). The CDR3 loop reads CASSEGQPKAKNIQYF. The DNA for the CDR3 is TGCGCCAGCAGTGAGGGGCAGCCTAAAGCCAAAAACATTCAGTACTTC.

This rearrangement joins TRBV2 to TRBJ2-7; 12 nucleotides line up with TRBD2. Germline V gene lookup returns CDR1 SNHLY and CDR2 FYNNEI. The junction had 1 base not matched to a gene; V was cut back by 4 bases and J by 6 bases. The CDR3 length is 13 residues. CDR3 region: CASSAGLAGEQYF. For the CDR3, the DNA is TGTGCCAGCAGTGCGGGACTAGCGGGCGAGCAGTACTTC.

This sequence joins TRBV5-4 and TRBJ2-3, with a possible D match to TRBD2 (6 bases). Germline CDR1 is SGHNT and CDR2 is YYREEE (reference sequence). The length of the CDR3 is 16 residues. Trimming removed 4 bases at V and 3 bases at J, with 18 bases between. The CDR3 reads CASSSRRELGTDTQYF. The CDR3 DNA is TGTGCCAGCAGCAGTCGTCGGGAGTTGGGGACAGATACGCAGTATTTT. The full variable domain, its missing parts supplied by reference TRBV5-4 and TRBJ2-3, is ETGVTQSPTHLIKTRGQQVTLRCSSQSGHNTVSWYQQALGQGPQFIFQYYREEENGRGNFPPRFSGLQFPNYSSELNVNALELDDSALYLCASSSRRELGTDTQYFGPGTRLTVL.

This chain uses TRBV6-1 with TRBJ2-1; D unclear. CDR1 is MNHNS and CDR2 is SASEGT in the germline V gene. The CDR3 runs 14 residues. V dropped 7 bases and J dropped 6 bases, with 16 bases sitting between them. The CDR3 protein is CASTRRYAPNEQFF. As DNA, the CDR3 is TGTGCCAGCACGCGGCGGTACGCCCCCAATGAGCAGTTCTTC.